Presented here are 13 T cell receptor beta chains from one specimen sequenced in a study of cytomegalovirus exposure and HLA in healthy donors. PCR involved 60 Vbeta and 13 Jbeta primers. Generated by immunoSEQ multiplex PCR, the TCRdb table keeps only in-frame clones and is missing some. The table includes some 91,000 clones, 70% to 80% detected once. The sample was PBMCs. The receptors shown here come from a man in his forties or fifties in good health and CMV-seronegative.

The V and J genes are TRBV9 and TRBJ1-5; D unclear. Trimming pared 1 base from V and 7 bases from J, leaving 9 bases between. The CDR3 is 13 amino acids. In germline, CDR1 is SGDLS, CDR2 YYNGEE. For the CDR3, the DNA is TGTGCCAGCAGCGTAAGCCCCCAACAGCCCCAGCATTTT. It specifies CASSVSPQQPQHF.

The chain joins TRBV6-1 to TRBJ2-1; D perhaps matches TRBD2 (7 bases). Trimming shortened V by 2 bases and J by 4 bases, and 18 bases separated the two germline ends. The CDR3 sequence is 17 residues long. The germline CDR1 and CDR2 sequences are MNHNS and SASEGT. The CDR3: CASSETRGGTYYNEQFF. The DNA of the CDR3 is TGTGCCAGCAGTGAAACCCGCGGGGGCACCTATTACAATGAGCAGTTCTTC.

V and J are TRBV30 and TRBJ1-3; 9 bases fit TRBD1. This CDR3 is 15 amino acids long. CDR1 and CDR2 (germline): GTSNPN, SVGIG (reference sequence). The V segment lost 5 bases and the J segment 3 bases; nucleotides outside the gene matches: 8. The CDR3 coding sequence is TGTGCCTGGGCTCGAACAGGGGGCAATGGAAACACCATATATTTT. It yields the protein CAWARTGGNGNTIYF. The entire variable domain, with the rest obtained from reference TRBV30 and TRBJ1-3, is as follows: SQTIHQWPATLVQPVGSPLSLECTVEGTSNPNLYWYRQAAGRGLQLLFYSVGIGQISSEVPQNLSASRPQDRQFILSSKKLLLSDSGFYLCAWARTGGNGNTIYFGEGSWLTVV.

Concerning this clone itself: Within the sample, other DNA sequences also encode this same CDR3. This rearrangement joins TRBV18 to TRBJ1-2, with D possibly matching TRBD1 (6 bases). Germline CDR1 is KGHSH and CDR2 is LQKENI. Trimming removed 3 bases at V and 2 bases at J, with 13 bases between. CDR3 length equals 15 residues. DNA of the CDR3: TGTGCCAGCTCACCGCCTAACAGGGCGAACTATGGCTACACCTTC. Residues: CASSPPNRANYGYTF.

This chain connects TRBV30 to TRBJ2-2; 10 bases are a match to TRBD1. Per germline, CDR1 GTSNPN and CDR2 SVGIG (reference sequence). Unmatched junction bases numbered 2, after V lost 3 bases and J lost 4 bases. There are 14 residues in the CDR3. The DNA for the CDR3 is TGTGCCTGGAGGGACAGGGGGTTCACCGGGGAGCTGTTTTTT. Residues: CAWRDRGFTGELFF.

V gene TRBV7-9 combines with J gene TRBJ2-3; the match to TRBD2 covers 9 bases. The CDR3 runs 19 residues. Germline-derived CDR1 and CDR2 are SEHNR and FQNEAQ (reference sequence). V dropped 5 bases and J dropped 2; count of bases not matched to a gene: 17. The DNA for the CDR3 is TGTGCCAGCAGCGTAGGGGGAACCGGTCTAGCGGGAATCACAGATACGCAGTATTTT. It translates to CASSVGGTGLAGITDTQYF.

Only a few counts were recorded for this clone. V gene TRBV27 combines with J gene TRBJ2-2; 10 nucleotides match TRBD2. The length of the CDR3 is 16 residues. Trimming removed 6 bases from V and 6 bases from J; junction bases left unmatched: 10. Germline assignment: CDR1 MNHEY and CDR2 SMNVEV (reference sequence). CDR3 protein: CASRLQRGGLPGELFF. The CDR3 DNA follows: TGTGCCAGCAGACTTCAGCGGGGGGGCCTCCCCGGGGAGCTGTTTTTT.

V is TRBV10-2 and J is TRBJ2-7; TRBD1 is a possible D gene (6 bases). The V gene lost 4 bases and the J gene lost 5 bases, with 9 bases spanning the gap. Germline V CDR1 and CDR2: WSHSY, SAAADI. The CDR3 spans 12 residues. The CDR3 nucleotides are TGCGCCAGCAGTGTGGGGGCAGACGAGCAGTACTTC. Translation: CASSVGADEQYF.

This chain connects TRBV20-1 to TRBJ1-2, with D maybe TRBD1 (6 bases). The germline CDR1 and CDR2 sequences are DFQATT and SNEGSKA (reference sequence). Trimming pared 5 bases from V and 8 bases from J, leaving 9 bases between. This CDR3 spans 10 amino acids. The CDR3 sequence is CSAPDRGYTF. The CDR3 nucleotides read TGCAGTGCTCCGGACAGAGGCTACACCTTC.

The chain is built from TRBV25-1 and TRBJ2-7; a possible D gene is TRBD1 (6 bases). The germline V gene encodes CDR1 MGHDK and CDR2 SYGVNS. This CDR3 is built from 15 residues. Trimming shortened V by 2 bases and J by 4 bases, and 15 bases separated the two germline ends. CDR3 DNA: TGTGCCAGCAGTGAAGTAGGGACAAGTCATTACGAGCAGTACTTC. As protein: CASSEVGTSHYEQYF.

The chain links TRBV7-8 to TRBJ1-5; weak D call: TRBD1 (5 bases). Between the trimmed V and J ends, which lost 7 bases and 4 bases, there was a span of 17 bases. Germline CDR1 reads SGHVS; CDR2 reads FQNEAQ. There are 15 residues in the CDR3. CDR3 in DNA: TGTGCCAGCAAAAGTACAGGAAGTATGAATCAGCCCCAGCATTTT. It encodes CASKSTGSMNQPQHF.

The rearrangement uses TRBV28 and TRBJ2-3; 10 positions agree with TRBD1. V shed 6 bases, J shed 2 bases, and the junction held 5 bases outside the gene matches. Germline V gene sequence: CDR1 MDHEN, CDR2 SYDVKM. The CDR3 is 15 residues long. The CDR3 region is CASRAGQGDTDTQYF. DNA of the CDR3: TGTGCCAGCAGGGCAGGACAGGGGGACACAGATACGCAGTATTTT.

J is TRBJ1-6 and V is TRBV28; possibly TRBD1 for D (6 bases). This CDR3 is built from 13 residues. Germline V gene data show CDR1 as MDHEN and CDR2 as SYDVKM. Trimming took 4 bases from V and 7 from J, leaving 8 bases between them. CDR3 amino acids: CASSSGVNSPLHF. The CDR3 coding sequence is TGTGCCAGCAGTTCAGGGGTCAATTCACCCCTCCACTTT. The variable domain in full, completed from reference TRBV28 and TRBJ1-6, reads DVKVTQSSRYLVKRTGEKVFLECVQDMDHENMFWYRQDPGLGLRLIYFSYDVKMKEKGDIPEGYSVSREKKERFSLILESASTNQTSMYLCASSSGVNSPLHFGNGTRLTVT.